Shown below are 27 T cell receptor beta chains from a single sample sequenced in a study of blood T cells in healthy people across ages (dated by TCRdb to about 2015). The library was prepared using 5' RACE. For sequencing, an Illumina HiSeq 2500 was employed. A second 7 to 11 cycle PCR used a sample-barcoded 5' primer and a J-beta primer mix. Through fastp at Q25 and MiXCR, TCRdb rebuilt clones from the public reads, retaining in-frame beta chains. Every CDR3 protein is listed once, alongside the most common genes and DNA of its rows. Across this sample there are approximately 800,000 distinct CDR3 sequences, with under 40% seen only once. Clones ranked in the top ten supply 10% to 15% of the sample. Material for sequencing was blood. These receptors all stem from a man in his late teens or twenties in good health.

The rearrangement joins TRBV20-1 to TRBJ2-1, with TRBD2 identical over 9 bases. This CDR3 contains 14 residues. Germline assignment: CDR1 DFQATT and CDR2 SNEGSKA (reference sequence). J lost 2 bases, V lost 4 bases, and 3 bases had no gene match. The CDR3 spells CSAKLAGPYNEQFF. The CDR3 nucleotides read TGCAGTGCTAAGCTAGCGGGGCCCTACAATGAGCAGTTCTTC.

This clonotype was counted a few times. The V call is TRBV20-1, the J call TRBJ2-1; D unresolved. The CDR3 contains 13 residues. V was cut by 2 bases and J by 3 bases, with 8 bases left in between. Per germline, CDR1 DFQATT and CDR2 SNEGSKA (reference sequence). The CDR3 reads CSARPVNYNEQFF. The CDR3 bases are TGCAGTGCTAGACCCGTCAACTACAATGAGCAGTTCTTC.

The V and J genes are TRBV7-6 and TRBJ1-3; 7 nucleotides line up with TRBD1. Unmatched junction bases numbered 4, after V lost 4 bases and J lost 4 bases. Germline V gene data show CDR1 as SGHVS and CDR2 as FNYEAQ. This CDR3 spans 14 amino acids. In DNA form, the CDR3 reads TGTGCCAGCAGCTCTGGGACAGAAGGAAACACCATATATTTT. Its translation is CASSSGTEGNTIYF.

The chain uses TRBV6-1 and TRBJ2-3; D uncertain. This CDR3 is 12 amino acids long. Germline CDR1 is MNHNS and CDR2 is SASEGT. V gave up 6 bases and J gave up 5 bases, with 9 bases separating them. The DNA for the CDR3 is TGTGCCAGCAGCGCGACGGAAGATACGCAGTATTTT. It codes for CASSATEDTQYF.

This clonotype has only a few counts. The genes are TRBV7-8 and TRBJ1-2, with 7 bases identical to TRBD1. V lost 2 bases, J lost 6 bases, and 6 bases stayed unmatched. Germline V gives CDR1 SGHVS, CDR2 FQNEAQ. There are 14 residues in the CDR3. CDR3 sequence: CASSLFGQAHGYTF. CDR3 nucleotide sequence: TGTGCCAGCAGCTTATTCGGACAGGCGCATGGCTACACCTTC.

About this clonotype: A much larger clonotype is one base distant, so this may be a read error. The J gene is TRBJ2-3, the V gene TRBV12-3 or TRBV12-4, with TRBD2 matching over 7 bases. CDR3 size: 14 residues. CDR3 in DNA: TGTACCAGCAGTCTCTCCGCGGGAGCAGATACGCAGTATTTT. Residues: CTSSLSAGADTQYF.

Notes on this clonotype: This clone may be a read error of a much larger clone one base away. The chain uses TRBV6-1 and TRBJ2-3, with D maybe TRBD2 (5 bases). CDR1 is MNHNS and CDR2 is SASEGT in the germline V gene. The CDR3 runs to 14 residues. Written as DNA, the CDR3 is TGTACCAGCAGTGGTGGGAGTAGCACAGATACGCAGTATTTT. Translating gives CTSSGGSSTDTQYF.

The rearrangement joins TRBV27 to TRBJ1-5; possibly TRBD1 for D (5 bases). V lost 2 bases to trimming and J lost 0 bases, with 8 bases between them. Germline V gene lookup returns CDR1 MNHEY and CDR2 SMNVEV (reference sequence). This CDR3 has 15 amino acids. CDR3 region: CASSLGGPSNQPQHF. In DNA, the CDR3 is TGTGCCAGCAGTTTAGGGGGACCTAGCAATCAGCCCCAGCATTTT.

This clonotype was detected only a few times. This chain joins TRBV29-1 and TRBJ2-1; the D gene is possibly TRBD2 (7 bases). V was clipped by 1 base and J by 9 bases, with 19 bases between them. Germline assignment: CDR1 SQVTM and CDR2 ANQGSEA. This CDR3 spans 15 amino acids. The CDR3 DNA sequence: TGCAGCGTTGAAGCCCTGGGGGGGCCACGCGGTGAGCAGTTCTTC. Its protein product is CSVEALGGPRGEQFF.

This clonotype showed up just once. This may be a read error, as it is one base from a much larger clone. V gene TRBV7-3 combines with J gene TRBJ2-3; possibly TRBD2 for D (7 bases). The CDR3 has 15 amino acids. The V end lost 3 bases, the J end lost 6 bases, and 16 bases lay between the germline ends. The germline V gene has CDR1 SGHTA and CDR2 FQGTGA. CDR3 in DNA: TGTGCCAGCAGCTTTCCGGACAGCGGGAAGGATACGCAGTATTTT. It yields the protein CASSFPDSGKDTQYF.

This chain links TRBV12-3 or TRBV12-4 with TRBJ1-2, with D possibly TRBD1 on 6 matching bases. V dropped 6 bases and J dropped 4 bases, with 12 bases sitting between them. The CDR3 loop spans 13 amino acids. CDR3 DNA: TGTGCCAGCAGCCAGTCGGACAGCTATGGCTACACCTTC. It encodes CASSQSDSYGYTF.

This clonotype has only a few counts. The rearrangement links TRBV10-3 to TRBJ1-5; 7 bases are shared with TRBD1. Germline V gene sequence: CDR1 ENHRY, CDR2 SYGVKD. The CDR3 sequence is 13 residues long. Trimming cost V 10 bases and J 1 base; bases outside gene matches: 4. In nucleotides, the CDR3 is TGTGCCACGCGAGGGGGCAGCAATCAGCCCCAGCATTTT. Its translation is CATRGGSNQPQHF.

This clonotype was observed a few times. J is TRBJ2-3 and V is TRBV30, with TRBD2 matching 10 bases. The CDR3 is made up of 17 amino acids. V dropped 2 bases and J dropped 2; count of bases not matched to a gene: 10. Germline V CDR1 and CDR2: GTSNPN, SVGIG (reference sequence). The CDR3 bases are TGTGCCTGGAGTTCCCTAAGGACTAGCGGAACCACAGATACGCAGTATTTT. This translates into CAWSSLRTSGTTDTQYF.

This sequence joins TRBV7-2 and TRBJ2-5; D gene ambiguous. CDR3 length equals 15 residues. Trimming stripped 3 bases from V and 1 base from J, with 12 bases between. Germline values: CDR1 SGHTA, CDR2 FQGNSA. Here the CDR3 reads CASSLVGTAQETQYF. The CDR3 DNA is TGTGCCAGCAGCTTGGTCGGAACAGCCCAAGAGACCCAGTACTTC.

The rearrangement joins TRBV7-8 to TRBJ2-2; D not resolved. With 2 bases removed from V and 0 bases from J, the gap between germline ends came to 4 bases. Per the germline V gene, CDR1 is SGHVS and CDR2 is FQNEAQ. This CDR3 has 14 amino acids. In nucleotides, the CDR3 is TGTGCCAGCAGCTTATCTACGAACACCGGGGAGCTGTTTTTT. This sequence encodes CASSLSTNTGELFF.

This clonotype was detected many times. J is TRBJ1-6 and V is TRBV20-1; 7 positions match TRBD1. Germline lookup yields CDR1 DFQATT and CDR2 SNEGSKA (reference sequence). CDR3 length: 14 residues. After removal of 1 base from V and 6 bases from J, the junction contained 3 bases not matched to a gene. CDR3 in amino acids: CSARAYRGNSPLHF. CDR3 nucleotides: TGCAGTGCTAGAGCCTACAGGGGTAATTCACCCCTCCACTTT.

This clonotype was counted a few times. The rearrangement uses TRBV12-3 or TRBV12-4 and TRBJ2-7, with D perhaps matching TRBD2 (7 bases). The germline V and J ends were trimmed by 7 bases and 7 bases, with 17 bases remaining between them. The CDR3 is 13 residues long. The DNA for the CDR3 is TGTGCCAGCACCAAGGGGGGGGGTAATGAGCAGTACTTC. Amino acid sequence: CASTKGGGNEQYF.

For the CDR3, the DNA is TGTGCCAGCAGCCCCCGGGACAGGGTCTTTAACTATGGCTACACCTTC. As protein: CASSPRDRVFNYGYTF. The chain is built from TRBV12-3 or TRBV12-4 and TRBJ1-2; 9 bases agree with TRBD1. CDR3 length: 16 residues. The V and J ends lost 6 bases and 1 base, in that order; junction bases with no gene match: 9.

The chain carries TRBV4-1 and TRBJ2-1; D is perhaps TRBD1 or TRBD2 (7 bases each). The CDR3 covers 20 residues. Germline values: CDR1 MGHRA, CDR2 YSYEKL. With 1 base removed from V and 7 bases from J, the gap between germline ends came to 29 bases. CDR3: CASSQGSGGANKLLYNEQFF. CDR3 nucleotides: TGCGCCAGCAGCCAAGGATCAGGGGGGGCTAATAAACTCCTCTATAATGAGCAGTTCTTC.

V is TRBV21-1 and J is TRBJ1-2. TRBV21-1 constitutes a pseudogene. The CDR3 runs 18 residues. CDR3 nucleotides: TGTGCCAGCAGCAAAAAAAGCCGCGAGGGGAGGTGGAACTATGGCTACACCTTC. This codes for CASSKKSREGRWNYGYTF.

About this clonotype itself: Mismatch with germline at one junction end may stem from a read error. The chain joins TRBV20-1 to TRBJ1-6; D may be TRBD1 (5 bases). Per germline, CDR1 DFQATT and CDR2 SNEGSKA (reference sequence). CDR3 length equals 17 residues. The CDR3: CSAREGDREAYNAPLHF. CDR3 DNA sequence: TGCAGTGCTAGAGAGGGGGACCGGGAGGCCTATAATGCACCCCTCCACTTT.

The chain links TRBV3-1 to TRBJ2-5; 9 nucleotides match TRBD2. V shed 4 bases, J shed 2 bases, and the junction held 5 bases outside the gene matches. The CDR3 runs 15 residues. The germline gives CDR1 LGHDT, CDR2 YNNKEL (reference sequence). In nucleotides, the CDR3 is TGTGCCAGCAGCCTAGCGGGGGAAAGACAAGAGACCCAGTACTTC. Amino acids: CASSLAGERQETQYF.

Concerning this clonotype: A single base separates this from a much larger clone, so it may be a read error. The chain employs TRBV7-2 and TRBJ2-5, with 9 bases that match TRBD1. The germline gives CDR1 SGHTA, CDR2 FQGNSA. This CDR3 spans 15 amino acids. The CDR3 protein is CARSLATGGFETQYF. The CDR3, as DNA: TGTGCCCGCAGCTTAGCGACAGGGGGGTTTGAGACCCAGTACTTC.

The V call is TRBV6-4, the J call TRBJ2-4; TRBD1 matches at 7 bases. The CDR3 has 17 residues. The trim removed 5 bases at V and 0 bases at J, leaving 10 bases unmatched. The germline CDR1 and CDR2 sequences are MRHNA and SNTAGT. The chain's CDR3 is CASSRRTGPLAKNIQYF. The CDR3 region has the DNA TGTGCCAGCAGTCGCCGGACAGGACCTTTAGCCAAAAACATTCAGTACTTC.

This clonotype turned up a few times. The genes are TRBV28 and TRBJ1-4, with D possibly TRBD1 on 5 matching bases. Germline loops: CDR1 MDHEN, CDR2 SYDVKM. The V end was cut by 5 bases, the J end by 5 bases, with 18 bases between. The CDR3 has 16 amino acids. The CDR3 sequence: CASSTSTGTANEKLFF. As DNA, the CDR3 is TGTGCCAGCAGTACCTCGACCGGGACGGCGAATGAAAAACTGTTTTTT.

The V call is TRBV18, the J call TRBJ1-2; 10 positions agree with TRBD1. CDR3 length equals 19 residues. From germline, CDR1 is KGHSH and CDR2 LQKENI. The V segment lost 3 bases and the J segment 0 bases; nucleotides outside the gene matches: 13. CDR3 sequence: CASSPISGGTGEPNYGYTF. The CDR3 region has the DNA TGTGCCAGCTCACCTATATCAGGCGGGACAGGGGAGCCTAACTATGGCTACACCTTC.

This CDR3 is CATAGDSWADTQYF. CDR3 in DNA: TGTGCCACTGCAGGGGACTCATGGGCAGATACGCAGTATTTT. The rearrangement uses TRBV24-1 and TRBJ2-3, with D perhaps TRBD1 or TRBD2 (6 bases each). Germline CDR1 reads KGHDR; CDR2 reads SFDVKD. V was cut by 10 bases and J by 4 bases, with 17 bases left in between. The CDR3 totals 14 residues.